In this sample, the clone carrying this T cell receptor beta chain turned up a few times. The target antigen is unknown. The data belong to a study of T-cell reconstitution after alpha-beta-depleted transplantation in children. Preparation of the TCRbeta library involved a method that used unique molecular identifiers. TCRdb recomputed calls from the PCR reads with MiXCR, one row per CDR3 protein. The table has 200,000 to 250,000 distinct CDR3 sequences, 6.6% seen once. Notes on the study in general: Recipient T cells and thymic progenitors that survived were the source of the high TCRbeta diversity seen at day 60 in some patients. Alpha-beta T cells about two months after transplant reportedly derived from several hundred expanded graft clones.

Germline CDR1 reads MDHEN; CDR2 reads SYDVKM. Unmatched junction bases numbered 10, after V lost 5 bases and J lost 4 bases. The CDR3 totals 16 residues. This sequence joins TRBV28 and TRBJ2-7; 11 positions match TRBD1. This specimen consisted of PBMCs, obtained before TCRalphabeta/CD19-depleted stem cell transplant. The TCR comes from a boy under 10 years old with acute lymphoblastic leukemia, due to receive a stem cell transplant. In DNA, the CDR3 is TGTGCCAGCAGTACCAATCGGGACAGGGGGAGGTACGAGCAGTACTTC. It codes for CASSTNRDRGRYEQYF.